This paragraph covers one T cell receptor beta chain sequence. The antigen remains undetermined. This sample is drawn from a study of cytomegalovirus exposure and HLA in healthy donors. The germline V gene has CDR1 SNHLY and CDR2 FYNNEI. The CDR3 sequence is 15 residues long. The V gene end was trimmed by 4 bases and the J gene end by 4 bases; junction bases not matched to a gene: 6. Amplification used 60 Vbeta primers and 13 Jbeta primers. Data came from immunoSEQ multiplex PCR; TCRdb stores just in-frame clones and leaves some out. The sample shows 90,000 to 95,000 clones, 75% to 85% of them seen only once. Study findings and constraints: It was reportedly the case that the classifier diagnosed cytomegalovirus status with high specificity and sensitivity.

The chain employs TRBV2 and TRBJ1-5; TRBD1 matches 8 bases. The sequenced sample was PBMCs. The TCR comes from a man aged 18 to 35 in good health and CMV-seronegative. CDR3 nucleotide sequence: TGTGCCAGCAGTGTCGGGGACAGGAGGAATCAGCCCCAGCATTTT. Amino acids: CASSVGDRRNQPQHF.